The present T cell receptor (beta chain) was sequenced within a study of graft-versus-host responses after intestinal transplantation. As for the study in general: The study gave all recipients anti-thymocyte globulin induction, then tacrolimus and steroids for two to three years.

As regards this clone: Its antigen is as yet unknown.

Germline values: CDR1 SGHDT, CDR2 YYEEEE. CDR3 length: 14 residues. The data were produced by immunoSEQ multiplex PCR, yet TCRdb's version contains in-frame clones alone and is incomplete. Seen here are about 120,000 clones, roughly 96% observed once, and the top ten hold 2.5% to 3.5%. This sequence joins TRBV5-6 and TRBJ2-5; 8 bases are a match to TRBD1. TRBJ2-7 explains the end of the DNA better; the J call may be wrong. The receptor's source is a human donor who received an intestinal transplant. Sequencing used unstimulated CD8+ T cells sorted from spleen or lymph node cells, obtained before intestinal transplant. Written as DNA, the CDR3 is TGTGCCAGCAGCTTCGGACAGGGCTCCTACGAGCAGTACTTC. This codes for CASSFGQGSYEQYF.